The text below deals with one T cell receptor (beta chain). Source study methods: Quantification of nucleated cells was approximated via reference gene primer amplification. The data were produced by immunoSEQ multiplex PCR, yet TCRdb's version contains in-frame clones alone and is incomplete. Clone size and V and J calls were adopted from that table, with D and trimming inferred from the DNA. This table has approximately 46,000 clones, under 85% appearing once. The data were taken from a study of blood T cell repertoires in COVID-19. Across the study: Donors in the United States, Italy and Spain gave samples during acute or convalescent COVID-19. Sample material is recorded as cDNA or gDNA derived from T cells, B-cell-depleted T cells, or PBMCs.

Trimming removed 9 bases from V and 2 bases from J; junction bases left unmatched: 10. Germline assignment: CDR1 SGHTS and CDR2 YDEGEE. The length of the CDR3 is 15 residues. The sequencing input was peripheral blood. The sequence derives from a human donor in a cohort sampled during active COVID-19. This rearrangement joins TRBV5-8 to TRBJ2-1, with 8 nucleotides matching TRBD1. The CDR3 loop reads CANSRQGAAYNEQFF. DNA for the CDR3: TGTGCCAACTCTCGGCAGGGGGCCGCCTACAATGAGCAGTTCTTC.